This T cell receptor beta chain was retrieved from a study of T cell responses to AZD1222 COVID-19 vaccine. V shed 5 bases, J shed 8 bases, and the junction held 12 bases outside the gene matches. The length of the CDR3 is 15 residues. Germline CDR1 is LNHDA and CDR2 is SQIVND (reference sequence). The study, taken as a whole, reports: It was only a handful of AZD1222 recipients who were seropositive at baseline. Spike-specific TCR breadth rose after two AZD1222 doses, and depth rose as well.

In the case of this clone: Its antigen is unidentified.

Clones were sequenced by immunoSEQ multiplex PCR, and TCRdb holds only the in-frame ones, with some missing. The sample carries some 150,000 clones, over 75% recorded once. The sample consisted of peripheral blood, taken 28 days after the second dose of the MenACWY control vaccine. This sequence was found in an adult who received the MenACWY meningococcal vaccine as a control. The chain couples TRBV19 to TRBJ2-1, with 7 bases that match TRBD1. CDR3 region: CASSPRQGWLDEQFF. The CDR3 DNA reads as TGTGCCAGTAGTCCCAGACAGGGTTGGTTAGATGAGCAGTTCTTC.